The clone carrying this T cell receptor (beta chain) was found a few times. Antigen unknown. This sample is part of a study of vaccination effects on CD4 cells after COVID-19. About the study: Every participant took two doses of the BNT162b2 or mRNA-1273 vaccine. A couple of convalescent patients each provided a sample, at 16 days and at one week before vaccination.

Overall study results and limits: There were few convalescent patients in the study and no early post-infection timepoints.

This CDR3 contains 14 residues. V was trimmed by 3 bases and J by 2 bases, leaving 11 bases between them. Germline CDR1 reads SGDLS; CDR2 reads YYNGEE. Repertoires were generated with immunoSEQ multiplex PCR, while TCRdb's copy carries only in-frame clones and drops some. The sample has roughly 57,000 clones, roughly three quarters seen once; the top ten hold about 5%. The ViraFEST assay expanded antigen-specific CD4+ T cells with viral peptide pools before sequencing. With roughly nine days of culture completed, CD4+ T cells were isolated. PCR-confirmed SARS-CoV-2 infection occurred in the person between March and December 2020. Each culture well received roughly 1.8 million PBMC. These cells were then cultured in IMDM with 9 to 10 IU/ml IL-2 and 7.5 to 10 ug/ml peptides.

The chain employs TRBV9 and TRBJ1-2, with D possibly being TRBD1 (5 bases). The specimen comprised CD4+ T cells from PBMCs cultured with HIV peptides, sampled before COVID-19 vaccination. The subset denotes: HIV-1 Nef peptide pool negative control/reference culture. This sequence originates from a human donor who had a prior SARS-CoV-2 infection. CDR3 region: CASSGEPGNYGYTF. CDR3 coding DNA: TGTGCCAGCAGCGGAGAACCAGGGAACTATGGCTACACCTTC.